The clone carrying this TCR beta chain has just one count. Antigen unknown. This specimen comes from a study of graft-versus-host responses after intestinal transplantation. Overall study context: Recipients received multivisceral, liver-intestinal, or isolated intestinal transplants. Recipients across the board were started on anti-thymocyte globulin induction, then kept on tacrolimus and steroids for about 3 years.

Libraries were prepared by immunoSEQ multiplex PCR; TCRdb keeps only in-frame clonotypes and omits some of them. The sample has fewer than 55,000 clones; about 95% are singletons. General study points: Researchers found GvH clones in recipient marrow, and some showed up first in ileum or blood. Early after transplant, HvG declines were associated with peak levels of circulating GvH clones.

The germline CDR1 and CDR2 sequences are ENHRY and SYGVKD. CDR3 length: 14 residues. V shed 10 bases, J shed 8 bases, and the junction held 12 bases outside the gene matches. Sample: unstimulated CD8+ T cells sorted from spleen or lymph node cells, taken before transplant. The chain carries TRBV10-3 and TRBJ1-2, with 11 bases that match TRBD1. The receptor was derived from a human donor who was the organ donor for an intestinal transplant. Written as DNA, the CDR3 is TGTGCCACCCACAGGACAGGGGGCGTCGAGGGCTACACCTTC. Its protein product is CATHRTGGVEGYTF.